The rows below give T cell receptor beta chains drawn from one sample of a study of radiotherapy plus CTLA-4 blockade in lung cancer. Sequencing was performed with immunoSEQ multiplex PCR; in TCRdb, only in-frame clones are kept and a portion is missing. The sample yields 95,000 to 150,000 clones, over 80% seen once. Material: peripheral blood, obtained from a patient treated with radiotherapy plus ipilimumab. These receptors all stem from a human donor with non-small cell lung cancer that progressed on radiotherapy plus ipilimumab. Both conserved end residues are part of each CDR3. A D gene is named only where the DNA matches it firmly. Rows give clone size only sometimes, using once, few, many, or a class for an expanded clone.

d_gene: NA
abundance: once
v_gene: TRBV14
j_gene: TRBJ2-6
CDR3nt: TGTGCCAGCAGCCAAGTGGACGATGGGGCCAACGTCCTGACTTTC
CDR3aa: CASSQVDDGANVLTF

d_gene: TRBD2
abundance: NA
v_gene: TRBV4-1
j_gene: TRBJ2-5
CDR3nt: TGCGCCAGCAGCCAACCTAGCGGGAGGGAGACCCAGTACTTC
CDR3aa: CASSQPSGRETQYF

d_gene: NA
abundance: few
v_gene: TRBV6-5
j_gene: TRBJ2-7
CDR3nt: TGTGCCAGCACAAATACCAACCGGGGAGCCTACGAGCAGTACTTC
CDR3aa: CASTNTNRGAYEQYF

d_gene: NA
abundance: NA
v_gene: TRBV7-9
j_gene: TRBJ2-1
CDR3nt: TGTGCCAGCAGCCCCGGTAGCGGTGAGCAGTTCTTC
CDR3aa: CASSPGSGEQFF

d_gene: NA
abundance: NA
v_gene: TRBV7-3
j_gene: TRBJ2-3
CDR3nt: TGTGCCAGCAGCTTAACCCCAGCGGGCAGCACAGATACGCAGTATTTT
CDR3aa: CASSLTPAGSTDTQYF

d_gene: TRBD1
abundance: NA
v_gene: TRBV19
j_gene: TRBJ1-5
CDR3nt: TGTGCCAGTACCCCCCCTTTGACAGGGGGCTCAGGCAATCAGCCCCAGCATTTT
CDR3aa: CASTPPLTGGSGNQPQHF

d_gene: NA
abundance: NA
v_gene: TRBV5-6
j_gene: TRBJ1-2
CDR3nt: TGTGCCAGCAGCTCCCCTTCGGGGAACTATGGCTACACCTTC
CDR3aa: CASSSPSGNYGYTF

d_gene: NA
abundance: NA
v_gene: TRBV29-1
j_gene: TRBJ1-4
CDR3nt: TGCAGCGCTAGGAATGAAAAACTGTTTTTT
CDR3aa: CSARNEKLFF

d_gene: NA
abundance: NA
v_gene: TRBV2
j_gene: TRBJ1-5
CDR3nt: TGTGCCAGCAGATACAGTAGTGCGCTACCCCAGCATTTT
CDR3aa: CASRYSSALPQHF

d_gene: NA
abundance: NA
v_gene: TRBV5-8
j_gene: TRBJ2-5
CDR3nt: TGTGCCAGCAGTTCCCTTGGGGCTGGGGAGTTGGCCCAGTACTTC
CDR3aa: CASSSLGAGELAQYF

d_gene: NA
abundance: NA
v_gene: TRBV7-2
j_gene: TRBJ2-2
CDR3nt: TGTGCCAGCAGCCCACGAACAGGGTACACCGGGGAGCTGTTTTTT
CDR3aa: CASSPRTGYTGELFF

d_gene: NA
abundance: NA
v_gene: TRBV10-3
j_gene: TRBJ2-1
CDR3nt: TGTGCCATCAGTGGGGGGCTTGTGGAGGTTAATGAGCAGTTCTTC
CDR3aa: CAISGGLVEVNEQFF

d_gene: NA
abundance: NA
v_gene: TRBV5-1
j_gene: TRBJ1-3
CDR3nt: TGCGCCAGCAGCTGGGACAATTCTGGAAACACCATATATTTT
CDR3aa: CASSWDNSGNTIYF

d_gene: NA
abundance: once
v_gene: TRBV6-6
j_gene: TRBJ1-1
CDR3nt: TGTGCCAGCAGTTGGGCAGACCAGAACACTGAAGCTTTCTTT
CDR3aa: CASSWADQNTEAFF

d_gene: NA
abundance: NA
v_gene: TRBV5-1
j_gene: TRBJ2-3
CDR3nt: TGCGCCAGCAGCTTGGAAGGACTAAACACAGATACGCAGTATTTT
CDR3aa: CASSLEGLNTDTQYF

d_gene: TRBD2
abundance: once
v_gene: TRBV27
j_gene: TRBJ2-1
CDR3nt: TGTGCCAGCAGTTTATTCCTAACTAGCGGGAGTGATGAGCAGTTCTTC
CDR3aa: CASSLFLTSGSDEQFF

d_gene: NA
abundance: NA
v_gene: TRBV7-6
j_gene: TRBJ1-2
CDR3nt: TGTGCCAGCAGCTTAGTTGCAGGAACAGCTAACTATGGCTACACCTTC
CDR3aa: CASSLVAGTANYGYTF

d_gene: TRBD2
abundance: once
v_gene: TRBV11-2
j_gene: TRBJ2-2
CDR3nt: TGTGCCAGCAGCTTATCCAGCGGGAGGCTGAACACCGGGGAGCTGTTTTTT
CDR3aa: CASSLSSGRLNTGELFF

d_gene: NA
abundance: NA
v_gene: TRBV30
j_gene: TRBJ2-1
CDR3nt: TGTGCCTGGAGTTATGCTAGCTCCTACAATGAGCAGTTCTTC
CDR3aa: CAWSYASSYNEQFF

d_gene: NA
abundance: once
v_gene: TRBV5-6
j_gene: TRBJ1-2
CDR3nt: TGTGCCAGCAGCCGTCGGATAAGGGGACGCTATGGCTACACCTTC
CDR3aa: CASSRRIRGRYGYTF

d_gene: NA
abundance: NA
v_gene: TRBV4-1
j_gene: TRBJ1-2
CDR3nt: TGCGCCAGCAGCCAAGACCCGGTTGGGGGCTATGGCTACACCTTC
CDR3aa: CASSQDPVGGYGYTF